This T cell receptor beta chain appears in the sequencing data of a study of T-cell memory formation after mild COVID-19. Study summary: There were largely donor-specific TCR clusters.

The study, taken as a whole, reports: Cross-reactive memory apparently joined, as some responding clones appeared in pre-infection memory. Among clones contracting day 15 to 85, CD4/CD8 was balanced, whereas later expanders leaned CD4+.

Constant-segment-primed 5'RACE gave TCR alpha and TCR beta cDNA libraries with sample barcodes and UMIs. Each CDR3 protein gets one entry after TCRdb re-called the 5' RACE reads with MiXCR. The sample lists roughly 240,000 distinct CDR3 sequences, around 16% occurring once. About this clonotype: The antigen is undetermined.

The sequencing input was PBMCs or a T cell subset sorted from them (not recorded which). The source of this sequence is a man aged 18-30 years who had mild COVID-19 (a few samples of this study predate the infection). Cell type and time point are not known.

CDR3 DNA sequence: TGTGCCAGCAGCCAAGTCGGCGCAGGTCGATCGGGTGGCTACACCTTC. Translating it yields CASSQVGAGRSGGYTF. V is TRBV3-1 and J is TRBJ1-2; D is unresolved. The CDR3 extends over 16 amino acids. Deletions cut 1 base from V and 7 bases from J, with 19 bases between. Germline V CDR1 and CDR2: LGHDT, YNNKEL (reference sequence).